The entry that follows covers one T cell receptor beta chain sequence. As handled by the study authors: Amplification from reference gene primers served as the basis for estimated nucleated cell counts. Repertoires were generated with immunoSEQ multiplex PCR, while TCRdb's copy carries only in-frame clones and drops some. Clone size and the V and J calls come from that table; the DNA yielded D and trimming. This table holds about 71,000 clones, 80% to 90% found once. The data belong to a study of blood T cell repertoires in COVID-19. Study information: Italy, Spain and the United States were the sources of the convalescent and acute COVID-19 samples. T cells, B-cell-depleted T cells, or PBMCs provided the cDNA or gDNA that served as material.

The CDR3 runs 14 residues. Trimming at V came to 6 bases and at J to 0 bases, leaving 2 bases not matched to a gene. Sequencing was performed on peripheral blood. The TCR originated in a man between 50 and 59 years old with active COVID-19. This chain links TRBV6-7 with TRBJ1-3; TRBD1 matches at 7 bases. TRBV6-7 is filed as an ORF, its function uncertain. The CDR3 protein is CASSRDSSGNTIYF. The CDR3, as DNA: TGTGCCAGCAGCAGGGACAGCTCTGGAAACACCATATATTTT.